This T cell receptor (beta chain) stems from a study of T-cell reconstitution after alpha-beta-depleted transplantation in children. The CDR3 spans 14 residues. Per the germline V gene, CDR1 is LNHNV and CDR2 is YYDKDF (reference sequence). The V end was cut by 0 bases, the J end by 1 base, with 6 bases between. This clonotype showed up just a few times. Its antigen is undetermined. Researchers prepared the TCRbeta library using unique molecular identifiers, the study reports. Using its own MiXCR run on the PCR reads, TCRdb lists one record per CDR3 protein. The sample carries about 980,000 distinct CDR3 sequences, roughly 29% recorded once. Whole-study findings and limits: Several hundred expanded graft clones reportedly supplied alpha-beta T cells about two months after transplant. The origin of high day-60 TCRbeta diversity in some patients lay in surviving recipient T cells and thymic progenitors. One year post-transplant, T-cell counts and diversity were largely derived from T cells produced anew.

The J gene is TRBJ1-1, the V gene TRBV15; D gene uncertain. The receptor was derived from a boy under three years old who had a stem cell transplant for SCID, so the T cells may come from the graft donor. Here the sequenced sample was PBMCs, mostly from graft donor cells, taken 360 days after TCRalphabeta/CD19-depleted stem cell transplant. The CDR3 region is CATSRDRPNTEAFF. CDR3 DNA: TGTGCCACCAGCAGAGATAGGCCGAACACTGAAGCTTTCTTT.